This T cell receptor beta chain derives from a study of identical twins. Findings of the study overall: Models underestimated out-of-frame TCR alpha sharing in monozygotic twins.

This clonotype was recorded at least ten times. Its antigen is currently unknown. Using its own MiXCR run on the 5' RACE reads, TCRdb lists one record per CDR3 protein. The data hold approximately 220,000 distinct CDR3 sequences, with 6.5% to 8.5% observed a single time. Each donor was a healthy Caucasian. Looked up from germline, CDR1 is ENHRY and CDR2 is SYGVKD. The CDR3 length is 17 residues. After removal of 0 bases from V and 0 bases from J, the junction contained 5 bases not matched to a gene. These data also formed part of another study, on yellow fever vaccine responses in identical twins.

V is TRBV10-3 and J is TRBJ2-1; the match to TRBD2 covers 7 bases. Material for sequencing was memory (CD45RO+) T cells sorted from blood. The sequence was collected from a woman aged 18 to 35 in good health. CDR3 sequence reads: CAISESQAGSSYNEQFF. As DNA, the CDR3 is TGTGCCATCAGTGAGTCTCAAGCGGGAAGCTCCTACAATGAGCAGTTCTTC.